The 27 T cell receptor beta chains below were found in one sample sequenced in a study of cytomegalovirus exposure and HLA in healthy donors (dated by TCRdb to 2016 to 2017). Receptor libraries were prepared by the immunoSEQ multiplex PCR assay. The multiplex PCR relied on a mix of 60 forward primers for TCR Vbeta segments and 13 reverse primers for TCR Jbeta segments. TCRdb carries this immuneACCESS record with in-frame sequences only. Its versions omit some clonotypes, under half of them owing to an unresolved V gene in the studies checked, with the rest unexplained. Within this sample are 120,000 or so clones, with 76% of them counted one time only. The ten largest account for 15% to 20% of the sample. Source material: PBMCs. The origin of the receptors is a man aged 50 or older in good health and CMV-seropositive.

This rearrangement joins TRBV11-2 to TRBJ2-2; 9 bases agree with TRBD1. The germline CDR1 and CDR2 sequences are SGHAT and FQNNGV. This CDR3 contains 18 residues. J was trimmed by 4 bases and V by 3 bases; bases with no gene match: 12. The CDR3 is CASSFNRGQGFGTGELFF. The CDR3 DNA reads as TGTGCCAGCAGCTTCAACCGGGGACAGGGTTTCGGCACCGGGGAGCTGTTTTTT. Drawing the rest from reference TRBV11-2 and TRBJ2-2, the complete variable domain is EAGVAQSPRYKIIEKRQSVAFWCNPISGHATLYWYQQILGQGPKLLIQFQNNGVVDDSQLPKDRFSAERLKGVDSTLKIQPAKLEDSAVYLCASSFNRGQGFGTGELFFGEGSRLTVL.

The chain has TRBV10-3 and TRBJ2-1; 13 nucleotides match TRBD2. There are 15 residues in the CDR3. Germline-derived CDR1 and CDR2 are ENHRY and SYGVKD. The J segment lost 6 bases and the V segment lost 2 bases, leaving 1 base of the junction unmatched. The CDR3 loop is CAISETSGRANEQFF. As DNA, the CDR3 is TGTGCCATCAGTGAGACTAGCGGGAGGGCCAATGAGCAGTTCTTC.

V and J are TRBV5-1 and TRBJ2-2, with D perhaps TRBD2 (5 bases). The V and J ends lost 4 bases and 7 bases respectively, with 11 bases between them. From germline, CDR1 is SGHRS and CDR2 YFSETQ. There are 13 residues in the CDR3. CDR3 amino acids: CASSAGLGGELFF. The DNA for the CDR3 is TGCGCCAGCAGCGCCGGACTCGGCGGGGAGCTGTTTTTT.

The chain uses TRBV5-8 and TRBJ2-3; TRBD1 aligns across 9 bases. Germline V lookup: CDR1 SGHTS, CDR2 YDEGEE. The CDR3 is made up of 15 amino acids. Unmatched junction bases numbered 5, after V lost 3 bases and J lost 3 bases. DNA for the CDR3: TGTGCCAGCAGCTCGGACAGGGGAAGAACAGATACGCAGTATTTT. Its protein product is CASSSDRGRTDTQYF.

The rearrangement links TRBV25-1 to TRBJ2-2, with no clear D. In germline, CDR1 is MGHDK, CDR2 SYGVNS. This CDR3 is 17 amino acids long. V was trimmed by 2 bases and J by 0 bases, leaving 13 bases between them. The CDR3 DNA follows: TGTGCCAGCAGTGAACGTTCGACAAGCTCGAACACCGGGGAGCTGTTTTTT. Protein product: CASSERSTSSNTGELFF.

This rearrangement joins TRBV5-1 to TRBJ2-7; TRBD1 is a possible D gene (6 bases). Germline lookup yields CDR1 SGHRS and CDR2 YFSETQ. The ends were cut back, 4 bases at V and 2 bases at J, with 10 bases in the middle. The CDR3 consists of 13 residues. The CDR3 loop reads CASSPQGTYEQYF. The CDR3 nucleotides read TGCGCCAGCAGCCCCCAGGGGACCTACGAGCAGTACTTC.

The chain couples TRBV7-2 to TRBJ2-5; TRBD2 aligns across 14 bases. This CDR3 spans 17 amino acids. With V trimmed by 1 base and J by 5 bases, 6 bases remained unmatched. CDR1 and CDR2 (germline): SGHTA, FQGNSA. The CDR3 sequence: CASSLVGTSGSAETQYF. The CDR3 nucleotides read TGTGCCAGCAGCTTAGTCGGGACTAGCGGGAGTGCCGAGACCCAGTACTTC.

The genes are TRBV5-1 and TRBJ2-2; TRBD2 matches at 13 bases. Germline V CDR1 and CDR2: SGHRS, YFSETQ. The CDR3 totals 18 residues. V lost 4 bases and J lost 4; bases outside the gene matches: 10. CDR3 nucleotide sequence: TGCGCCAGCAGCATGGGGACTAGCGGGATTTACCTCACCGGGGAGCTGTTTTTT. Protein sequence: CASSMGTSGIYLTGELFF.

The chain uses TRBV29-1 and TRBJ1-2, with 8 bases identical to TRBD1. Germline lookup yields CDR1 SQVTM and CDR2 ANQGSEA. The CDR3 has 15 residues. Trimming at V came to 6 bases and at J to 4 bases, leaving 13 bases not matched to a gene. As DNA, the CDR3 is TGCAGCGTGCGGACAGGGACCCCACAAGGCTATGGCTACACCTTC. The encoded protein is CSVRTGTPQGYGYTF.

The V call is TRBV19, the J call TRBJ1-5; D gene unclear. The CDR3 spans 13 residues. Per germline, CDR1 LNHDA and CDR2 SQIVND (reference sequence). Trimming removed 7 bases at V and 5 bases at J, with 12 bases between. The CDR3, as DNA: TGTGCCAGTAAAATTTCCGGGGATCAGCCCCAGCATTTT. Its protein product is CASKISGDQPQHF.

The rearrangement joins TRBV5-5 to TRBJ1-6; 7 bases fit TRBD1. This CDR3 contains 15 residues. Germline values: CDR1 SGHKS, CDR2 YYEKEE (reference sequence). V dropped 4 bases and J dropped 7; count of bases not matched to a gene: 8. DNA for the CDR3: TGTGCCAGCAGCAGTTTGGGACAGCCGAATTCACCCCTCCACTTT. This sequence encodes CASSSLGQPNSPLHF.

V usage is TRBV5-5 and J usage is TRBJ2-7; 11 nucleotides align to TRBD2. The germline gives CDR1 SGHKS, CDR2 YYEKEE (reference sequence). This CDR3 spans 15 amino acids. The V and J ends lost 3 bases and 2 bases, in that order; junction bases with no gene match: 4. The CDR3 sequence: CASSSGLAGTYEQYF. The CDR3, as DNA: TGTGCCAGCAGCTCTGGACTAGCGGGTACCTACGAGCAGTACTTC.

The CDR3, as DNA: TGTGCCAGCAGGAGGACTAGCCAAGAGACCCAGTACTTC. As protein: CASRRTSQETQYF. V usage is TRBV6-1 and J usage is TRBJ2-5, with TRBD2 matching over 7 bases. The CDR3 sequence is 13 residues long. V was pared by 6 bases and J by 1 base, with 2 bases of the junction left unmatched. Germline V gene data show CDR1 as MNHNS and CDR2 as SASEGT.

This sequence joins TRBV7-2 and TRBJ1-6; D is undetermined. Trimming removed 3 bases at V and 9 bases at J, with 6 bases between. Germline CDR1 is SGHTA and CDR2 is FQGNSA. The CDR3 loop spans 12 amino acids. The CDR3 nucleotides are TGTGCCAGCAGCTTTGGCCGTTCACCCCTCCACTTT. This sequence encodes CASSFGRSPLHF.

The genes are TRBV7-9 and TRBJ2-3, with 9 bases identical to TRBD2. The CDR3 is 17 amino acids. V was clipped by 5 bases and J by 4 bases; unmatched bases: 13. From germline, CDR1 is SEHNR and CDR2 FQNEAQ (reference sequence). The CDR3 DNA sequence: TGTGCCAGCAGCCAAGTATATGGGGCGGGAGGGGCAGATACGCAGTATTTT. Protein: CASSQVYGAGGADTQYF.

The genes are TRBV2 and TRBJ2-1; 16 bases line up with TRBD2. CDR3 length: 17 residues. Trimming cost V 6 bases and J 7 bases; bases outside gene matches: 9. Germline CDR1 reads SNHLY; CDR2 reads FYNNEI. The CDR3 DNA reads as TGTGCCAGCAGGGGACTAGCGGGGGGGCCCGGCTGGAATGAGCAGTTCTTC. Translated: CASRGLAGGPGWNEQFF.

This clone was detected only a few times. The V and J genes are TRBV6-4 and TRBJ1-1, with D possibly matching TRBD1 (5 bases). The ends were cut back, 0 bases at V and 2 bases at J, with 7 bases in the middle. Germline CDR1 MRHNA, CDR2 SNTAGT. The CDR3 runs 14 residues. In DNA form, the CDR3 reads TGTGCCAGCAGTGACTCACAGGAAAACACTGAAGCTTTCTTT. This translates into CASSDSQENTEAFF.

This sequence joins TRBV27 and TRBJ2-5; TRBD1 aligns across 8 bases. This CDR3 comprises 16 residues. Germline lookup yields CDR1 MNHEY and CDR2 SMNVEV (reference sequence). J was trimmed by 0 bases and V by 6 bases; bases with no gene match: 9. This chain's CDR3 is CASSTAQGEYQETQYF. As DNA, the CDR3 is TGTGCCAGCAGCACAGCACAGGGGGAATACCAAGAGACCCAGTACTTC.

This chain uses TRBV7-9 with TRBJ1-2; 10 bases align to TRBD1. The CDR3 length is 17 residues. The V segment lost 1 base and the J segment 6 bases; nucleotides outside the gene matches: 11. Germline loops: CDR1 SEHNR, CDR2 FQNEAQ (reference sequence). CDR3 in DNA: TGTGCCAGCAGCTTAGGAGGGGGACAGGGGTCTAGGAATGGCTACACCTTC. It codes for CASSLGGGQGSRNGYTF.

This clone was observed a few times. The chain joins TRBV6-5 to TRBJ2-1; 7 bases align to TRBD2. The germline gives CDR1 MNHEY, CDR2 SVGAGI. The CDR3 is made up of 15 amino acids. V lost 6 bases, J lost 2 bases, and 7 bases stayed unmatched. The CDR3 is CASRGGAGAYNEQFF. DNA of the CDR3: TGTGCCAGCAGGGGAGGGGCGGGAGCCTACAATGAGCAGTTCTTC.

This clone was seen only a few times. CDR3 sequence: CASSVHDPRAFF. The CDR3 DNA reads TGTGCCAGCAGTGTTCACGATCCGAGAGCTTTCTTT. The chain uses TRBV2 and TRBJ1-1; D not resolved. Trimming pared 4 bases from V and 10 bases from J, leaving 13 bases between. Germline values: CDR1 SNHLY, CDR2 FYNNEI. The CDR3 has 12 amino acids.

A few counts support this clone. The chain carries TRBV7-2 and TRBJ2-1; perhaps TRBD2 as D (5 bases). The CDR3 is made up of 15 amino acids. CDR1 SGHTA and CDR2 FQGNSA come from the germline V gene. V was trimmed by 4 bases and J by 8 bases, leaving 18 bases between them. CDR3 sequence reads: CASSSVGRTGDEQFF. CDR3 sequence (DNA): TGTGCCAGCAGCTCAGTTGGGCGGACTGGGGATGAGCAGTTCTTC.

The sample holds a few counts of this clone. The J gene is TRBJ2-1, the V gene TRBV6-5, with D possibly being TRBD1 (5 bases). Germline-derived CDR1 and CDR2 are MNHEY and SVGAGI. The CDR3 is 15 amino acids. Trimming shortened V by 6 bases and J by 4 bases, and 16 bases separated the two germline ends. CDR3 in amino acids: CASRSPWGRYNEQFF. The CDR3 nucleotides are TGTGCCAGCAGATCTCCCTGGGGCAGGTACAATGAGCAGTTCTTC.

The sample holds a few counts of this clone. The chain carries TRBV25-1 and TRBJ1-2; tentatively, D is TRBD1 (6 bases). Germline CDR1 is MGHDK and CDR2 is SYGVNS. This CDR3 spans 12 amino acids. The V end was cut by 7 bases, the J end by 6 bases, with 12 bases between. The CDR3 DNA reads as TGTGCCAGCATCCCACACAGGGATGGCTACACCTTC. This codes for CASIPHRDGYTF.

The rearrangement joins TRBV21-1 to TRBJ2-7; the table's TRBD1 call for D was not verified on the DNA. TRBV21-1 is shown as a pseudogene. There are 15 residues in the CDR3. CDR3 sequence: CASVNRGRGLYEQYF. In nucleotides, the CDR3 is TGTGCCAGCGTAAACAGGGGGCGGGGTCTCTACGAGCAGTACTTC.

The chain uses TRBV19 and TRBJ2-3; 7 bases match TRBD1. V lost 9 bases to trimming and J lost 3 bases; unmatched junction nucleotides: 6. The CDR3 is 13 residues long. Germline V CDR1 and CDR2: LNHDA, SQIVND (reference sequence). CDR3 in DNA: TGTGCCAGCGAGGACAGGACTACAGATACGCAGTATTTT. Protein product: CASEDRTTDTQYF. Full variable domain (rest looked up from reference TRBV19 and TRBJ2-3): DGGITQSPKYLFRKEGQNVTLSCEQNLNHDAMYWYRQDPGQGLRLIYYSQIVNDFQKGDIAEGYSVSREKKESFPLTVTSAQKNPTAFYLCASEDRTTDTQYFGPGTRLTVL.

V and J are TRBV11-3 and TRBJ1-2; D unresolved. This CDR3 has 13 residues. V dropped 5 bases and J dropped 7 bases, with 14 bases sitting between them. Per germline, CDR1 SGHNT and CDR2 YENEEA. The CDR3 DNA is TGTGCCAGCAGCCCCGGTCAAGCACGTGGCTACACCTTC. This translates into CASSPGQARGYTF.